A single sample gave rise to the 26 T cell receptor beta chains below, sequenced in a study of identifying expanded T cells in peripheral blood. The repertoire was sequenced with immunoSEQ multiplex PCR; TCRdb's copy has only in-frame clones and lacks some. The table lists around 91,000 clones, around 88% of them singletons, with 4% to 4.5% in the top ten. The sample taken for sequencing was blood. These receptors all stem from a person between 18 and 69 years old in good health.

In nucleotides, the CDR3 is TGTGCCAGCAGCCTAAGGACTAGCGGGAGTAGTGATACGCAGTATTTT. Its translation is CASSLRTSGSSDTQYF. The chain uses TRBV4-2 and TRBJ2-3; TRBD2 aligns across 13 bases. The CDR3 is 16 amino acids. Germline V gives CDR1 LGHNA, CDR2 YNFKEQ. The ends lost 4 bases at V and 6 bases at J; junction bases unmatched: 7.

This chain uses TRBV7-3 with TRBJ2-1, with 12 bases fitting TRBD2. V was pared by 1 base and J by 6 bases, with 7 bases of the junction left unmatched. There are 17 residues in the CDR3. The germline V gene encodes CDR1 SGHTA and CDR2 FQGTGA. CDR3 nucleotides: TGTGCCAGCAGCTTAAACCCCCCACTAGCGGGAGGCAATGAGCAGTTCTTC. It specifies CASSLNPPLAGGNEQFF. Using reference TRBV7-3 and TRBJ2-1 for the parts outside the CDR3, the full variable domain is GAGVSQTPSNKVTEKGKYVELRCDPISGHTALYWYRQSLGQGPEFLIYFQGTGAADDSGLPNDRFFAVRPEGSVSTLKIQRTERGDSAVYLCASSLNPPLAGGNEQFFGPGTRLTVL.

The CDR3 region has the DNA TGTGCCAGCAGCTTAGTGGGACTCCGCTCCTACAATGAGCAGTTCTTC. Its translation: CASSLVGLRSYNEQFF. The chain employs TRBV7-8 and TRBJ2-1; D is possibly TRBD2 (6 bases). Looked up from germline, CDR1 is SGHVS and CDR2 is FQNEAQ. V dropped 1 base and J dropped 0 bases, with 10 bases sitting between them. The CDR3 spans 16 residues.

The V and J genes are TRBV6-1 and TRBJ2-7; 8 bases agree with TRBD1. Trimming took 5 bases from V and 0 from J; bases not matched to a gene: 6. The germline V gene encodes CDR1 MNHNS and CDR2 SASEGT. The length of the CDR3 is 15 residues. The CDR3 DNA reads TGTGCCAGCAGTCCCACAGGGGGATCCTCCTACGAGCAGTACTTC. It yields the protein CASSPTGGSSYEQYF.

The genes are TRBV4-1 and TRBJ2-3; either TRBD1 or TRBD2 may supply D (5 bases each). The CDR3 contains 17 residues. The germline CDR1 and CDR2 sequences are MGHRA and YSYEKL. V gave up 0 bases and J gave up 0 bases, with 13 bases separating them. The CDR3 loop is CASSQDVPGSSTDTQYF. The CDR3 region has the DNA TGCGCCAGCAGCCAAGACGTTCCAGGGAGTAGCACAGATACGCAGTATTTT.

The chain recombines TRBV5-6 with TRBJ1-2; TRBD1 agrees at 9 bases. The length of the CDR3 is 14 residues. V was clipped by 1 base and J by 7 bases; unmatched bases: 5. Germline V gives CDR1 SGHDT, CDR2 YYEEEE. The CDR3 DNA follows: TGTGCCAGCAGCTTGACGGGACAGGGTTTTGGCTACACCTTC. This translates into CASSLTGQGFGYTF.

This chain uses TRBV4-2 with TRBJ2-7; 7 bases match TRBD2. Germline loops: CDR1 LGHNA, CDR2 YNFKEQ. V lost 1 base and J lost 3; bases outside the gene matches: 6. The CDR3 loop spans 15 amino acids. The CDR3 loop reads CASSQGEGSVYEQYF. The DNA of the CDR3 is TGTGCCAGCAGCCAAGGGGAGGGCTCGGTCTACGAGCAGTACTTC.

V and J are TRBV7-9 and TRBJ1-2; 8 positions agree with TRBD1. The CDR3 runs 14 residues. V was clipped by 3 bases and J by 4 bases; unmatched bases: 4. From germline, CDR1 is SEHNR and CDR2 FQNEAQ (reference sequence). The CDR3 protein is CASSFGQGTYGYTF. The CDR3 bases are TGTGCCAGCAGCTTCGGACAGGGAACCTATGGCTACACCTTC.

As DNA, the CDR3 is TGTGCCAGCTCAAGGACAGGCTTCACCTACGAGCAGTACTTC. It specifies CASSRTGFTYEQYF. The V call is TRBV21-1, the J call TRBJ2-7; whether TRBD1, the table's D call, matches the DNA was not checked. TRBV21-1 has pseudogene status. The CDR3 length is 14 residues.

V and J are TRBV10-2 and TRBJ2-3; the match to TRBD2 covers 7 bases. Germline V gene data show CDR1 as WSHSY and CDR2 as SAAADI. The V segment lost 6 bases and the J segment 6 bases; nucleotides outside the gene matches: 9. This CDR3 is built from 14 residues. CDR3 residues: CASRRDWRGDTQYF. The CDR3 DNA sequence: TGCGCCAGCAGGCGAGACTGGCGGGGGGATACGCAGTATTTT.

The chain is built from TRBV2 and TRBJ2-7; D not certain. V lost 4 bases and J lost 4, with 8 bases in between. This CDR3 is built from 12 residues. Germline V lookup: CDR1 SNHLY, CDR2 FYNNEI. The CDR3 DNA reads TGTGCCAGCAGTGTTTCGCCTTACGAGCAGTACTTC. It yields the protein CASSVSPYEQYF. Supplemented by reference TRBV2 and TRBJ2-7, the full variable domain reads EPEVTQTPSHQVTQMGQEVILRCVPISNHLYFYWYRQILGQKVEFLVSFYNNEISEKSEIFDDQFSVERPDGSNFTLKIRSTKLEDSAMYFCASSVSPYEQYFGPGTRLTVT.

The rearrangement joins TRBV30 to TRBJ2-4, with TRBD1 matching over 8 bases. Germline CDR1 reads GTSNPN; CDR2 reads SVGIG (reference sequence). This CDR3 comprises 15 residues. V trimming: 5 bases; J trimming: 0 bases; junction bases outside the gene matches: 6. The CDR3 sequence: CAWAGTGVAKNIQYF. DNA of the CDR3: TGTGCCTGGGCAGGGACAGGAGTAGCCAAAAACATTCAGTACTTC.

The chain links TRBV27 to TRBJ2-4; 12 bases are a match to TRBD2. Germline V gene sequence: CDR1 MNHEY, CDR2 SMNVEV (reference sequence). V lost 6 bases, J lost 6 bases, and 0 bases stayed unmatched. The CDR3 consists of 13 residues. CDR3 region: CASRTSGGNIQYF. The CDR3 DNA follows: TGTGCCAGCAGGACTAGCGGGGGAAACATTCAGTACTTC.

The chain has TRBV5-1 and TRBJ2-3, with a possible D match to TRBD1 (5 bases). Germline values: CDR1 SGHRS, CDR2 YFSETQ. V lost 5 bases, J lost 3 bases, and 16 bases lay in between. The CDR3 covers 15 residues. The CDR3 coding sequence is TGCGCCAGCAGGGGTTATCCGACAGCGACAGATACGCAGTATTTT. Amino acids: CASRGYPTATDTQYF.

The rearrangement uses TRBV4-1 and TRBJ2-6; weak D call: TRBD2 (6 bases). Trimming pared 0 bases from V and 3 bases from J, leaving 9 bases between. CDR1 is MGHRA, CDR2 YSYEKL, per germline. The CDR3 is 16 amino acids. This chain's CDR3 is CASSQDRGVGANVLTF. The CDR3 DNA is TGCGCCAGCAGCCAAGATCGCGGGGTTGGGGCCAACGTCCTGACTTTC.

The chain is built from TRBV11-2 and TRBJ1-3; D unresolved. V lost 3 bases and J 2 bases, leaving 14 bases between the germline ends. The V gene's germline CDR1 is SGHAT and CDR2 FQNNGV. This CDR3 is built from 16 residues. This CDR3 is CASSFRESGAGNTIYF. As DNA, the CDR3 is TGTGCCAGCAGCTTTCGTGAGTCCGGCGCTGGAAACACCATATATTTT.

V usage is TRBV19 and J usage is TRBJ1-5, with D uncertain. The CDR3 has 14 amino acids. Trimming shortened V by 6 bases and J by 3 bases, and 12 bases separated the two germline ends. Germline loops: CDR1 LNHDA, CDR2 SQIVND (reference sequence). CDR3 sequence: CASRIPVNNQPQHF. CDR3 nucleotide sequence: TGTGCCAGTAGAATCCCAGTCAACAATCAGCCCCAGCATTTT.

V and J are TRBV10-2 and TRBJ2-2; 9 bases are a match to TRBD2. Germline V gene data show CDR1 as WSHSY and CDR2 as SAAADI. The length of the CDR3 is 15 residues. The V gene end was trimmed by 8 bases and the J gene end by 5 bases; junction bases not matched to a gene: 9. CDR3 sequence (DNA): TGCGCCAGCCGGGGTTTTACTAGCGGGACCGGGGAGCTGTTTTTT. Translation: CASRGFTSGTGELFF.

The chain carries TRBV5-1 and TRBJ2-7, with D perhaps TRBD1 or TRBD2 (5 bases each). Trimming shortened V by 5 bases and J by 4 bases, and 16 bases separated the two germline ends. Per the germline V gene, CDR1 is SGHRS and CDR2 is YFSETQ. CDR3 size: 14 residues. The CDR3 spells CASRMGRESYEQYF. The CDR3 DNA reads as TGCGCCAGCAGGATGGGACGGGAATCATACGAGCAGTACTTC.

The chain has TRBV9 and TRBJ2-1, with 8 bases aligning to TRBD2. The CDR3 has 14 residues. Trimming at V came to 3 bases and at J to 8 bases, leaving 7 bases not matched to a gene. CDR1 SGDLS and CDR2 YYNGEE come from the germline V gene. The CDR3 nucleotides read TGTGCCAGCAGCGGGAGCGGGAGACTCGATGAGCAGTTCTTC. Translating it yields CASSGSGRLDEQFF.

The CDR3 spells CASSSHQGARYEQYF. The CDR3 region has the DNA TGTGCCAGCAGTTCGCATCAGGGGGCCCGCTACGAGCAGTACTTC. V gene TRBV28 combines with J gene TRBJ2-7, with 8 bases fitting TRBD1. Germline CDR1 reads MDHEN; CDR2 reads SYDVKM. This CDR3 contains 15 residues. Trimming cost V 4 bases and J 3 bases; bases outside gene matches: 8.

The chain has TRBV28 and TRBJ1-2; a possible D gene is TRBD1 (5 bases). Germline CDR1 MDHEN, CDR2 SYDVKM. The CDR3 is 15 amino acids. The V and J ends lost 4 bases and 0 bases respectively, with 12 bases between them. CDR3 loop: CASSSGTPPNYGYTF. CDR3 bases: TGTGCCAGCAGTTCAGGGACCCCCCCTAACTATGGCTACACCTTC.

The chain combines TRBV28 with TRBJ2-7; D remains unclear. This CDR3 has 11 amino acids. Germline-derived CDR1 and CDR2 are MDHEN and SYDVKM. Trimming cost V 6 bases and J 2 bases, with 5 bases left between them. The CDR3 bases are TGTGCCAGCAGGGGCACCTACGAGCAGTACTTC. Translating it yields CASRGTYEQYF.

This sequence joins TRBV2 and TRBJ2-1, with no clear D. Germline CDR1 SNHLY, CDR2 FYNNEI. The ends were cut back, 5 bases at V and 0 bases at J, with 11 bases in the middle. CDR3 length: 15 amino acids. The CDR3 loop is CASSPARASYNEQFF. CDR3 bases: TGTGCCAGCAGTCCTGCTAGGGCCTCCTACAATGAGCAGTTCTTC.

The CDR3 loop reads CASSLGTASTEAFF. The CDR3 DNA sequence: TGTGCCAGCAGTTTAGGGACCGCGAGCACTGAAGCTTTCTTT. The chain has TRBV6-5 and TRBJ1-1, with D possibly being TRBD1 (5 bases). CDR1 is MNHEY and CDR2 is SVGAGI in the germline V gene. CDR3 size: 14 residues. Trimming left V 4 bases short and J 4 bases short, with 13 bases between.

This clone was seen just once. CDR3: CASITTGASSYEQYF. The DNA for the CDR3 is TGTGCCAGCATCACTACAGGGGCGAGCTCCTACGAGCAGTACTTC. V is TRBV28 and J is TRBJ2-7, with 7 bases aligning to TRBD1. Germline lookup yields CDR1 MDHEN and CDR2 SYDVKM. J lost 0 bases, V lost 7 bases, and 9 bases had no gene match. The CDR3 consists of 15 residues.